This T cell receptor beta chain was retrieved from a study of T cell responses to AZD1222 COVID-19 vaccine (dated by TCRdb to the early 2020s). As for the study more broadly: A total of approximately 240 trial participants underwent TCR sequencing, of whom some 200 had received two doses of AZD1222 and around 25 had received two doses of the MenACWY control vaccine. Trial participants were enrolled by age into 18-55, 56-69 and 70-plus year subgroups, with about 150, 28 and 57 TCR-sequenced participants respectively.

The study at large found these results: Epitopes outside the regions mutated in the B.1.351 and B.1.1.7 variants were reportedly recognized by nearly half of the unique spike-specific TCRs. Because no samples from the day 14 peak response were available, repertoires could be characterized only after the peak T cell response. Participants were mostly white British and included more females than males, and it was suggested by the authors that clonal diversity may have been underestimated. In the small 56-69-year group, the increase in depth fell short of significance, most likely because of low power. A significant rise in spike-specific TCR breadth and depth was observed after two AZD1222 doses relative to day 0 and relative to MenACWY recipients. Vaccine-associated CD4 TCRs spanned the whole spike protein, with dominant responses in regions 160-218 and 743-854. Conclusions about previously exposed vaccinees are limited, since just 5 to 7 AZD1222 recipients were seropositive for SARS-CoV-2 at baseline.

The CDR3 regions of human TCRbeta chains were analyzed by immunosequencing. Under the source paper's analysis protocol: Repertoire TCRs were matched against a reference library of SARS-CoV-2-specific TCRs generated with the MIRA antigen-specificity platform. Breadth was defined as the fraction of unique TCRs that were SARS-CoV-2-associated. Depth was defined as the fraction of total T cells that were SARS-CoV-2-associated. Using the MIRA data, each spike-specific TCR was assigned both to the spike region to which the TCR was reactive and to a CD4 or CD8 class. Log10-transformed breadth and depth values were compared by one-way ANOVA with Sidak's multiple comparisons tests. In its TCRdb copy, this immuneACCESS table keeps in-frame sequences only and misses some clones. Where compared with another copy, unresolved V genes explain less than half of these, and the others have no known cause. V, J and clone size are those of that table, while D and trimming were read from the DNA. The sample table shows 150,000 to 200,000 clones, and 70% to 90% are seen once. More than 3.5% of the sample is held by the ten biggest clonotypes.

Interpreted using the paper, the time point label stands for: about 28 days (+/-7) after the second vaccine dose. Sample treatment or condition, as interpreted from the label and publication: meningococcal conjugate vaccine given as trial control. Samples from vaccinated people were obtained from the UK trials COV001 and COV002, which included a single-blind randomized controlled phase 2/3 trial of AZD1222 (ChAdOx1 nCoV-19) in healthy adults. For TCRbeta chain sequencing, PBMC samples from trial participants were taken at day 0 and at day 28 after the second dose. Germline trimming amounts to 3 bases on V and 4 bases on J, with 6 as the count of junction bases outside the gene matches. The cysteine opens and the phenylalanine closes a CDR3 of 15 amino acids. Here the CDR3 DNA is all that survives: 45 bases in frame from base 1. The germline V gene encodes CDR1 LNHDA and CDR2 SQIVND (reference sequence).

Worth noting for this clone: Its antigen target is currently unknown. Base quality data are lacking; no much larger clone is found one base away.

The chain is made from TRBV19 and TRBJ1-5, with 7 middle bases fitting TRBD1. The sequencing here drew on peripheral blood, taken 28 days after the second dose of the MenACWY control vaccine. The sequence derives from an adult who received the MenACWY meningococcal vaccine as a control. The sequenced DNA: TGTGCCAGTAGTATGCCAACAGGGGTGAATCAGCCCCAGCATTTT. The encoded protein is CASSMPTGVNQPQHF.